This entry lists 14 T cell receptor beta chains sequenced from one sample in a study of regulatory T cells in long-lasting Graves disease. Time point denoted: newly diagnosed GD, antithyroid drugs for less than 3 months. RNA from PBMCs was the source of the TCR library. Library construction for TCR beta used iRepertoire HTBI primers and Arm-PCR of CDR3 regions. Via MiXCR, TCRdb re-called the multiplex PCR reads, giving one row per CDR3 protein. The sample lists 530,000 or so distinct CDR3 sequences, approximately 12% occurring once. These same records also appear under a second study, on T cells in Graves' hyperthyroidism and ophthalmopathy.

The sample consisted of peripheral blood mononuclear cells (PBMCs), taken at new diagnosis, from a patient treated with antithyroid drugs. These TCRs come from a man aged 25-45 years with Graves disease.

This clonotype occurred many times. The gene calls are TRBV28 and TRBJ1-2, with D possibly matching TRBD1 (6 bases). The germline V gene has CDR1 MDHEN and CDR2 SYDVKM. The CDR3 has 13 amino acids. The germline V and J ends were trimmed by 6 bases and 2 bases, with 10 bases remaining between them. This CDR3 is CASSSGQNYGYTF. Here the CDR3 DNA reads TGTGCCAGCAGCTCCGGACAGAACTATGGCTACACCTTC.

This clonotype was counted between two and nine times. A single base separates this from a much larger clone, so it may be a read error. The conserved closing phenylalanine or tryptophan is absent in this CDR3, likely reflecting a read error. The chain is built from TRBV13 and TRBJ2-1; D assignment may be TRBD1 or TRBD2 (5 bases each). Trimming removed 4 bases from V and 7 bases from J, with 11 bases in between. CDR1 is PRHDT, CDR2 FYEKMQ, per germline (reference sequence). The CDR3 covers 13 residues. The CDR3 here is CASSWGWGNEQFL. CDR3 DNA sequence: TGTGCCAGCAGCTGGGGGTGGGGGAATGAGCAGTTCCTC.

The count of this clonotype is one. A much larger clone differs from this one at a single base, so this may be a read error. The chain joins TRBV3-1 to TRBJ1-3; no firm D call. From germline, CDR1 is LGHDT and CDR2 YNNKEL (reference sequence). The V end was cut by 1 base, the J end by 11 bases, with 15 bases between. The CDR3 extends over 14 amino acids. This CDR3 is CASSQVRLGDAIYF. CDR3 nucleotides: TGTGCCAGCAGCCAAGTCAGGCTTGGCGACGCCATATATTTT.

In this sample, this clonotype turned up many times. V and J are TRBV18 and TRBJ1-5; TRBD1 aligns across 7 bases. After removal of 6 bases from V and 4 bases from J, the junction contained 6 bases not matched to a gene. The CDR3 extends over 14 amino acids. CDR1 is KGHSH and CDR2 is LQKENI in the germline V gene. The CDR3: CASSRQGRNQPQHF. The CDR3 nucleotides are TGTGCCAGCTCGCGACAGGGACGGAATCAGCCCCAGCATTTT.

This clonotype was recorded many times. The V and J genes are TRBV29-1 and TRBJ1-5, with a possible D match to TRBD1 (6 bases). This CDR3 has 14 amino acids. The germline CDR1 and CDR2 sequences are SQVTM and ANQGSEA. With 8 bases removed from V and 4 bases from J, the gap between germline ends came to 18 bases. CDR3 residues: CSCSEDSANQPQHF. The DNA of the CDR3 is TGCAGCTGCAGTGAGGACAGCGCGAATCAGCCCCAGCATTTT.

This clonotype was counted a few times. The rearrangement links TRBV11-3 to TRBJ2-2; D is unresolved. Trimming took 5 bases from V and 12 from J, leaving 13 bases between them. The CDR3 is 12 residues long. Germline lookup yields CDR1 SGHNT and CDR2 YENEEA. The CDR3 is CASSRLPGQLFF. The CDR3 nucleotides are TGTGCCAGCAGCCGGTTACCGGGTCAGCTGTTTTTT.

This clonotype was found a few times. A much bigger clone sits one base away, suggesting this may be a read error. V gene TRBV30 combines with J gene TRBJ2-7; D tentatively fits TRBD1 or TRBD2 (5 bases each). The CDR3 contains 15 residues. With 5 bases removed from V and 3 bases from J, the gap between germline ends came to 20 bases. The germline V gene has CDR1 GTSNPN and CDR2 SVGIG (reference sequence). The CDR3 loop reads CAWEPRDGGGYEQYF. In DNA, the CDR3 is TGTGCCTGGGAACCTCGGGACGGAGGAGGCTACGAGCAGTACTTC.

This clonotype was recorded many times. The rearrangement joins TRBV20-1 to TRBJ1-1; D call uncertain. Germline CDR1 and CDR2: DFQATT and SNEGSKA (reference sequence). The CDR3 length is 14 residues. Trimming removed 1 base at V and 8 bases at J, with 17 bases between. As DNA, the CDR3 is TGCAGTGCTAGAGTCGGACGGCAAAGAGGGGAAGCTTTCTTT. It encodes CSARVGRQRGEAFF.

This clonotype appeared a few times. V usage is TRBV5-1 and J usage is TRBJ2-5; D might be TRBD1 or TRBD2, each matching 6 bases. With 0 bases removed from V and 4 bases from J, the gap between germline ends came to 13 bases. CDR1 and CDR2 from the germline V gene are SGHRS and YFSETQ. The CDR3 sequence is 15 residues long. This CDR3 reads CASSLAPEGGETQYF. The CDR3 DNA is TGCGCCAGCAGCTTGGCCCCGGAGGGGGGAGAGACCCAGTACTTC. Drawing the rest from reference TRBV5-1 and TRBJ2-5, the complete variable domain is KAGVTQTPRYLIKTRGQQVTLSCSPISGHRSVSWYQQTPGQGLQFLFEYFSETQRNKGNFPGRFSGRQFSNSRSEMNVSTLELGDSALYLCASSLAPEGGETQYFGPGTRLLVL.

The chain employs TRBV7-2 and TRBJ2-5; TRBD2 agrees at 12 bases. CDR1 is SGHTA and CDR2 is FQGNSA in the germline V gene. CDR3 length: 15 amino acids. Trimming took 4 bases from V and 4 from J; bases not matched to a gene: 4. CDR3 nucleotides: TGTGCCAGCAGCTGGGCGGGACTAGCGGGAGAGACCCAGTACTTC. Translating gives CASSWAGLAGETQYF.

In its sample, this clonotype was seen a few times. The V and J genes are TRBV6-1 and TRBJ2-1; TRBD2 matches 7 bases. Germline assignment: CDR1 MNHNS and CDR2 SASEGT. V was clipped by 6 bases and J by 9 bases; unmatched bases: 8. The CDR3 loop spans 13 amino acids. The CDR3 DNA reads TGTGCCAGCAGCCGCGGACTAGTCCCTGAGCAGTTCTTC. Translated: CASSRGLVPEQFF.

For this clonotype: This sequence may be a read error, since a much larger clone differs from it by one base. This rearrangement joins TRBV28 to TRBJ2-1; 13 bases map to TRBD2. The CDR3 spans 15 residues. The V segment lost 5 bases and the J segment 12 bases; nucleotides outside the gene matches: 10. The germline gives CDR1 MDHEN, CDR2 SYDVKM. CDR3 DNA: TGTGCCAGCAGTCCAAAGACTAGCGGGAGGACTGGGCAGTTCTTC. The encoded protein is CASSPKTSGRTGQFF.

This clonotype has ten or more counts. The CDR3, as DNA: TGTGCCTGGAGGGGGACCGGTGAAAAACTGTTTTTT. This translates into CAWRGTGEKLFF. The chain is built from TRBV30 and TRBJ1-4, with a tentative D call TRBD1 (5 bases). The CDR3 consists of 12 residues. Germline lookup yields CDR1 GTSNPN and CDR2 SVGIG (reference sequence). Deletions cut 3 bases from V and 7 bases from J, with 9 bases between.

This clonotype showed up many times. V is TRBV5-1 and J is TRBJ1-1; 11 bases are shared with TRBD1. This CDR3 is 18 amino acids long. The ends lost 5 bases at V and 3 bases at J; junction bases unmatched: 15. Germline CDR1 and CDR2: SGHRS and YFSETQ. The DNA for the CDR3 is TGCGCCAGCAGACTAACTTCCGGACAGGGGGCGCGAGACACTGAAGCTTTCTTT. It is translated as CASRLTSGQGARDTEAFF.